A single sample gave rise to the 26 T cell receptor beta chains below, sequenced in a study of blood T cell repertoires in COVID-19. Sequencing was performed with immunoSEQ multiplex PCR; in TCRdb, only in-frame clones are kept and a portion is missing. The sample has fewer than 350,000 clones, 85% seen once. Sequencing used PBMCs or T cells enriched from blood (not recorded which). The receptors stem from a woman under 40 who had been exposed to COVID-19.

CDR3 amino acids: CACDRVTDTQYF. For the CDR3, the DNA is TGTGCCTGCGACAGGGTCACAGATACGCAGTATTTT. This chain links TRBV30 with TRBJ2-3, with 7 positions matching TRBD1. J was trimmed by 2 bases and V by 6 bases; bases with no gene match: 2. The CDR3 is 12 amino acids. CDR1 and CDR2 (germline): GTSNPN, SVGIG (reference sequence).

This chain connects TRBV24-1 to TRBJ2-1; 7 bases match TRBD2. J lost 4 bases, V lost 3 bases, and 8 bases had no gene match. Per germline, CDR1 KGHDR and CDR2 SFDVKD. CDR3 length: 16 amino acids. The CDR3 coding sequence is TGTGCCACCAGTGATCCCCTAGCGGAAGATTACAATGAGCAGTTCTTC. Its protein product is CATSDPLAEDYNEQFF.

The V and J genes are TRBV4-1 and TRBJ2-3; 8 nucleotides agree with TRBD2. The germline V gene has CDR1 MGHRA and CDR2 YSYEKL. V shed 3 bases, J shed 2 bases, and the junction held 7 bases outside the gene matches. The CDR3 consists of 16 residues. This CDR3 reads CASSQTSVYPTDTQYF. The CDR3 region has the DNA TGCGCCAGCAGCCAGACTAGCGTTTACCCCACAGATACGCAGTATTTT.

The chain links TRBV27 to TRBJ1-5; D is perhaps TRBD1 (6 bases). Germline V gene lookup returns CDR1 MNHEY and CDR2 SMNVEV (reference sequence). The CDR3 runs to 14 residues. V was shortened by 5 bases and J by 2 bases, with 10 bases between the two germline ends. The CDR3 DNA is TGTGCCAGCAGTAAACAGGGCGGCAATCAGCCCCAGCATTTT. It is translated as CASSKQGGNQPQHF.

The chain couples TRBV27 to TRBJ1-1; unclear D gene. CDR3 length: 12 residues. Looked up from germline, CDR1 is MNHEY and CDR2 is SMNVEV (reference sequence). V lost 8 bases, J lost 0 bases, and 7 bases lay in between. The CDR3 spells CASRHLNTEAFF. As DNA, the CDR3 is TGTGCCAGCCGACACCTGAACACTGAAGCTTTCTTT.

The V call is TRBV5-1, the J call TRBJ1-2; D is undetermined. The germline V gene encodes CDR1 SGHRS and CDR2 YFSETQ. This CDR3 is 15 amino acids long. Trimming left V 1 base short and J 0 bases short, with 10 bases between. This chain's CDR3 is CASSLSSGSNYGYTF. In DNA, the CDR3 is TGCGCCAGCAGCTTGTCATCAGGTTCTAACTATGGCTACACCTTC.

V and J are TRBV2 and TRBJ2-5; 10 nucleotides align to TRBD2. V was clipped by 8 bases and J by 0 bases; unmatched bases: 3. From germline, CDR1 is SNHLY and CDR2 FYNNEI. The CDR3 has 14 residues. DNA of the CDR3: TGTGCCAGCGGGACTAGCGCATACCAAGAGACCCAGTACTTC. It is translated as CASGTSAYQETQYF.

This clone was counted a single time. V usage is TRBV27 and J usage is TRBJ2-2; D perhaps matches TRBD2 (6 bases). Between the trimmed V and J ends, which lost 1 base and 3 bases, there was a span of 18 bases. Germline CDR1 reads MNHEY; CDR2 reads SMNVEV (reference sequence). The CDR3 has 18 residues. The CDR3 coding sequence is TGTGCCAGCAGTTTATACTATCGGTGTTGGGGGGACACCGGGGAGCTGTTTTTT. The encoded protein is CASSLYYRCWGDTGELFF.

The rearrangement joins TRBV28 to TRBJ2-3, with D uncertain. Germline V lookup: CDR1 MDHEN, CDR2 SYDVKM. This CDR3 is 13 amino acids long. V lost 5 bases to trimming and J lost 0 bases, with 6 bases between them. The CDR3 nucleotides are TGTGCCAGCAGTCTAGACAGCACAGATACGCAGTATTTT. Amino acids: CASSLDSTDTQYF.

V and J are TRBV28 and TRBJ2-6; D possibly corresponds to TRBD1 (5 bases). CDR3 size: 15 residues. Germline CDR1 reads MDHEN; CDR2 reads SYDVKM. Trimming shortened V by 7 bases and J by 2 bases, and 12 bases separated the two germline ends. CDR3 nucleotides: TGTGCCAGCAACCTAGGGGCACCTGGGGCCAACGTCCTGACTTTC. As protein: CASNLGAPGANVLTF.

The chain is built from TRBV13 and TRBJ2-4, with a tentative D call TRBD2 (7 bases). CDR3 size: 16 residues. CDR1 and CDR2 (germline): PRHDT, FYEKMQ (reference sequence). Trimming shortened V by 2 bases and J by 1 base, and 12 bases separated the two germline ends. The DNA for the CDR3 is TGTGCCAGCAGCTTACGGGGGGCCGACGCCAAAAACATTCAGTACTTC. Residues: CASSLRGADAKNIQYF.

The count of this clone is one. The rearrangement uses TRBV18 and TRBJ2-2; the match to TRBD2 covers 10 bases. After removal of 3 bases from V and 4 bases from J, the junction contained 5 bases not matched to a gene. CDR3 length equals 16 residues. CDR1 and CDR2 from the germline V gene are KGHSH and LQKENI. CDR3 bases: TGTGCCAGCTCACCGAGGACTAGCGGAACCACCGGGGAGCTGTTTTTT. Encoded protein: CASSPRTSGTTGELFF.

The rearrangement joins TRBV30 to TRBJ1-4, with D possibly TRBD1 on 6 matching bases. The CDR3 is made up of 14 amino acids. V lost 4 bases, J lost 7 bases, and 16 bases lay in between. Germline V gene data show CDR1 as GTSNPN and CDR2 as SVGIG (reference sequence). CDR3 residues: CAWNLQGTAEKLFF. The DNA of the CDR3 is TGTGCCTGGAACCTACAGGGAACGGCTGAAAAACTGTTTTTT.

The chain carries TRBV5-4 and TRBJ2-5; possible D gene TRBD1, 5 bases. This CDR3 region has 14 residues. Trimming stripped 1 base from V and 5 bases from J, with 12 bases between. The V gene's germline CDR1 is SGHNT and CDR2 YYREEE (reference sequence). CDR3 loop: CASSLPGAQETQYF. Written as DNA, the CDR3 is TGTGCCAGCAGCTTGCCTGGGGCGCAGGAGACCCAGTACTTC.

This sequence joins TRBV7-9 and TRBJ1-6; D ambiguous. Germline CDR1 and CDR2: SEHNR and FQNEAQ (reference sequence). The germline V and J ends were trimmed by 2 bases and 12 bases, with 29 bases remaining between them. This CDR3 spans 19 amino acids. CDR3 sequence reads: CASSLFPNQGLASFGPLHF. The CDR3 DNA sequence: TGTGCCAGCAGCTTATTTCCCAACCAAGGATTAGCTTCTTTTGGACCCCTCCACTTT.

The CDR3 coding sequence is TGTGCCAGTAGAACACTAGCGGAGAACACCGGGGAGCTGTTTTTT. Translation: CASRTLAENTGELFF. V usage is TRBV19 and J usage is TRBJ2-2; 8 bases map to TRBD2. The CDR3 has 15 amino acids. With 6 bases clipped from V and 1 base from J, the junction kept 4 bases outside the gene matches. Per the germline V gene, CDR1 is LNHDA and CDR2 is SQIVND (reference sequence).

This clone was picked up one time. This sequence joins TRBV27 and TRBJ2-1, with 9 bases that match TRBD2. This CDR3 spans 17 amino acids. Germline loops: CDR1 MNHEY, CDR2 SMNVEV (reference sequence). The V and J ends lost 4 bases and 4 bases, in that order; junction bases with no gene match: 11. In nucleotides, the CDR3 is TGTGCCAGCAGTTCCACTGGGACTAGCAAAACGTACAATGAGCAGTTCTTC. Translated: CASSSTGTSKTYNEQFF.

The genes are TRBV10-2 and TRBJ1-1, with D unclear. Germline CDR1 WSHSY, CDR2 SAAADI. With 5 bases removed from V and 6 bases from J, the gap between germline ends came to 19 bases. The CDR3 loop spans 15 amino acids. The CDR3 sequence: CASSPEVSLGAEAFF. The CDR3 region has the DNA TGCGCCAGCAGTCCCGAGGTCTCTCTCGGAGCTGAAGCTTTCTTT.

The rearrangement joins TRBV5-1 to TRBJ2-5; 7 positions match TRBD1. Germline-derived CDR1 and CDR2 are SGHRS and YFSETQ. Trimming cost V 0 bases and J 6 bases; bases outside gene matches: 5. The CDR3 is 14 amino acids. The DNA for the CDR3 is TGCGCCAGCAGCTTGGAGACAGGGCCAAAGACCCAGTACTTC. This encodes CASSLETGPKTQYF.

The chain uses TRBV13 and TRBJ2-1; TRBD1 matches at 7 bases. CDR1 PRHDT and CDR2 FYEKMQ come from the germline V gene (reference sequence). After removal of 5 bases from V and 2 bases from J, the junction contained 9 bases not matched to a gene. CDR3 length: 16 residues. The CDR3 reads CASSATGDKPYNEQFF. The CDR3 DNA reads as TGTGCCAGCAGCGCTACAGGGGATAAACCCTACAATGAGCAGTTCTTC.

The chain recombines TRBV28 with TRBJ1-1, with a weak D call TRBD1 (5 bases). Germline V gene lookup returns CDR1 MDHEN and CDR2 SYDVKM. The CDR3 sequence is 16 residues long. Trimming left V 1 base short and J 2 bases short, with 14 bases between. CDR3 amino acids: CASSLSEAGENTEAFF. The CDR3 DNA follows: TGTGCCAGCAGTTTATCGGAGGCGGGGGAAAACACTGAAGCTTTCTTT.

J is TRBJ1-5 and V is TRBV11-1; 9 nucleotides match TRBD1. Germline V gene sequence: CDR1 SGHAT, CDR2 FQDESV (reference sequence). Losses at the gene ends were 5 bases for V and 7 bases for J; bases not matched to a gene: 3. The CDR3 is made up of 13 amino acids. CDR3 DNA: TGTGCCAGCAGCCGTACAGGGGGCCAGCCCCAGCATTTT. Encoded protein: CASSRTGGQPQHF.

Concerning this clone itself: This sample also contains other DNA sequences that code for the same CDR3. The genes are TRBV30 and TRBJ1-6; 9 bases match TRBD1. The germline V gene has CDR1 GTSNPN and CDR2 SVGIG (reference sequence). The V segment lost 4 bases and the J segment 7 bases; nucleotides outside the gene matches: 2. The CDR3 runs 13 residues. CDR3 protein: CAWTGQGNSPLHF. For the CDR3, the DNA is TGTGCCTGGACGGGACAGGGAAATTCACCCCTCCACTTT.

This clone was recorded a few times. The chain joins TRBV7-2 to TRBJ1-2; TRBD1 is a possible D gene (6 bases). CDR1 is SGHTA and CDR2 is FQGNSA in the germline V gene. The CDR3 loop spans 14 amino acids. Trimming removed 4 bases at V and 8 bases at J, with 17 bases between. The CDR3 coding sequence is TGTGCCAGCAGCTCGCCAGACAGGTCCGGGGGCTACACCTTC. It is translated as CASSSPDRSGGYTF.

This clone was observed a few times. The V call is TRBV5-1, the J call TRBJ2-1, with D unresolved. The CDR3 runs 12 residues. Germline V gives CDR1 SGHRS, CDR2 YFSETQ. Between the trimmed V and J ends, which lost 7 bases and 7 bases, there was a span of 12 bases. Here the CDR3 reads CASSEPQNEQFF. Here the CDR3 DNA reads TGCGCCAGCTCCGAGCCCCAAAATGAGCAGTTCTTC.

The CDR3 DNA follows: TGTGCCTGGAGTGTAGATTTGGGAGTTAATTCACCCCTCCACTTT. Translating gives CAWSVDLGVNSPLHF. The chain uses TRBV30 and TRBJ1-6; D remains ambiguous. V was trimmed by 0 bases and J by 6 bases, leaving 12 bases between them. The germline V gene encodes CDR1 GTSNPN and CDR2 SVGIG (reference sequence). The CDR3 totals 15 residues.